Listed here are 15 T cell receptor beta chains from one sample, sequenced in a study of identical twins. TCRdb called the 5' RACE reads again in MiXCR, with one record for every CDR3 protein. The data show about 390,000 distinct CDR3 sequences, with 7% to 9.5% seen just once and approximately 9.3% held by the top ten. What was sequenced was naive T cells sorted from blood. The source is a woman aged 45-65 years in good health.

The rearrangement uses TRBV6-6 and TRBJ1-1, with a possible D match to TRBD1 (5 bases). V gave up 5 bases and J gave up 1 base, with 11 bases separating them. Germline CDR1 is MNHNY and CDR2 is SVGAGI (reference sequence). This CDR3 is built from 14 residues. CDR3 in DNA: TGTGCCAGCAGTAATAGGGGACCGAACACTGAAGCTTTCTTT. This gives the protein CASSNRGPNTEAFF.

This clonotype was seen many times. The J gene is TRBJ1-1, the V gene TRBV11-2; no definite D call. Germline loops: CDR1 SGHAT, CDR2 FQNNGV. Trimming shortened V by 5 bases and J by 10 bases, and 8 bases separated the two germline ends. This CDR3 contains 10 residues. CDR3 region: CASSGTGAFF. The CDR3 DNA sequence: TGTGCCAGCAGCGGCACGGGAGCTTTCTTT.

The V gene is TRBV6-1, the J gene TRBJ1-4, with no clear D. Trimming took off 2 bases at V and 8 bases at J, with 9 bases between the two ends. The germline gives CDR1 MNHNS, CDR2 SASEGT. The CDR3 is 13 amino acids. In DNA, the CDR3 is TGTGCCAGCAGTGAACTAAGAGGGGAAAAACTGTTTTTT. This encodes CASSELRGEKLFF.

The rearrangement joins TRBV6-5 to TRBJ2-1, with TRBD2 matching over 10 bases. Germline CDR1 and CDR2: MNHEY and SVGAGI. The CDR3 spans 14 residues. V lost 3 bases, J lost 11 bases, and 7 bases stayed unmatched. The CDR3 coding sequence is TGTGCCAGCAGTTATCTCCGGACTAGCGGCCAGCAGTTCTTC. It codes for CASSYLRTSGQQFF.

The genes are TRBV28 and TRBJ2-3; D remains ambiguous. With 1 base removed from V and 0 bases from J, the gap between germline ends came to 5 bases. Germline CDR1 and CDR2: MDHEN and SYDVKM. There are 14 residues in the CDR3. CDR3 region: CASSLYGSTDTQYF. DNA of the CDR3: TGTGCCAGCAGTTTATACGGGAGCACAGATACGCAGTATTTT.

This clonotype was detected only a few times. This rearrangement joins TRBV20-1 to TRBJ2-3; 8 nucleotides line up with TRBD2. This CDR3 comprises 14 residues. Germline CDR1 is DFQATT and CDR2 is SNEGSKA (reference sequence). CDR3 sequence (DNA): TGCAGCGCCCGGTGGCGGGAGGGCACAGATACGCAGTATTTT. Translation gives CSARWREGTDTQYF.

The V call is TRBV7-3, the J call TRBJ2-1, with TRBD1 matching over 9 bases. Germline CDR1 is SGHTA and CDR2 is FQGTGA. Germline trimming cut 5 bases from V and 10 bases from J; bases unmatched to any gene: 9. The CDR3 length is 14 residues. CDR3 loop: CASSLTGGGREQFF. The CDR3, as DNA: TGTGCCAGCAGCCTCACAGGGGGCGGAAGGGAGCAGTTCTTC.

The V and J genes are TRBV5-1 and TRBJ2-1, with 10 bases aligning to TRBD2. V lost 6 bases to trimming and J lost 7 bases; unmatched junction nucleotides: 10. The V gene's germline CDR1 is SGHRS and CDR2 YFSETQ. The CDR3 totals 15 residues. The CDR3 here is CASTLSGRAVNEQFF. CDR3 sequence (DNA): TGCGCCAGCACCTTAAGCGGGAGGGCCGTGAATGAGCAGTTCTTC.

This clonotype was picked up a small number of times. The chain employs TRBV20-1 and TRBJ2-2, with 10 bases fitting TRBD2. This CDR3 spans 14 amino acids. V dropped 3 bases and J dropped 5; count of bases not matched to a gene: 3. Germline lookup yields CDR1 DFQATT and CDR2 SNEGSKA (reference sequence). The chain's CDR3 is CSASLAGVTGELFF. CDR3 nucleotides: TGCAGTGCTAGCCTAGCGGGAGTTACCGGGGAGCTGTTTTTT.

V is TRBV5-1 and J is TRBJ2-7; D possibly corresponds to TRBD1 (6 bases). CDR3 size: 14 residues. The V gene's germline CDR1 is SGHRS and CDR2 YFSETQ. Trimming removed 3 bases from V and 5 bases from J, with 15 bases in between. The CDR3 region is CASSSAGDLHEQYV. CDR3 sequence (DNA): TGCGCCAGCAGCTCAGCAGGGGATCTTCACGAGCAGTACGTC.

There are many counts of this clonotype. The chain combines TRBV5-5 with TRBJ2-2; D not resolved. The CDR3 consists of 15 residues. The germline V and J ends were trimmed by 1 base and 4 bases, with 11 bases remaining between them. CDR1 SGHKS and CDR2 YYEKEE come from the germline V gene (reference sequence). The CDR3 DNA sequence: TGTGCCAGCAGCTTGTCTGGAAGTGTCACCGGGGAGCTGTTTTTT. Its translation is CASSLSGSVTGELFF.

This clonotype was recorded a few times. This chain's CDR3 is CASSGWETQYF. Here the CDR3 DNA reads TGCGCCAGCAGCGGATGGGAGACCCAGTACTTC. V gene TRBV5-1 combines with J gene TRBJ2-5; no reliable D call. This CDR3 is built from 11 residues. V was clipped by 4 bases and J by 5 bases, with 6 bases between them. Per germline, CDR1 SGHRS and CDR2 YFSETQ.

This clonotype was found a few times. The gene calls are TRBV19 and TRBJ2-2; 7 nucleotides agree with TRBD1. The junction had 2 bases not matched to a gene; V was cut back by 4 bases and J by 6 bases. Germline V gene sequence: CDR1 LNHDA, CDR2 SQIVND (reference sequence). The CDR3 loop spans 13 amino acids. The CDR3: CASSTTGSGELFF. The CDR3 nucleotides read TGTGCCAGTAGTACGACAGGGTCCGGGGAGCTGTTTTTT.

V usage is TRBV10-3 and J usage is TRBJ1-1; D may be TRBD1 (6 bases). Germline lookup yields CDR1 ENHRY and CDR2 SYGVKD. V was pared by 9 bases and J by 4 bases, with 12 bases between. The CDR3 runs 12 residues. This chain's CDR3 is CAIKQGGTEAFF. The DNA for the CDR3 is TGTGCCATAAAACAGGGCGGCACTGAAGCTTTCTTT.

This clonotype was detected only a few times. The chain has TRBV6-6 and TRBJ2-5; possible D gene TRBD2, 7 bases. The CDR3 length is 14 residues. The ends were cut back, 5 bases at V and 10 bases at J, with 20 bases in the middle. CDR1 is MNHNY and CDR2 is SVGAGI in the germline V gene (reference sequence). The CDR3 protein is CASSTPGGPWGQYF. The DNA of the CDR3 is TGTGCCAGCAGTACTCCGGGGGGCCCGTGGGGCCAGTACTTC.